The rows below give T cell receptor beta chains drawn from one sample of a study of T cell responses to AZD1222 COVID-19 vaccine. Some clones are missing from TCRdb's copy, which holds only in-frame ones; the method was immunoSEQ multiplex PCR. Seen here are 95,000 to 150,000 clones, roughly 88% observed once, and the top ten hold 4% to 5.5%. Sequencing was performed on peripheral blood, taken on day 0 of AZD1222 vaccination. These receptors were obtained from an adult in good health. The CDR3 runs from the conserved cysteine through the conserved F or W. Each record gives: CDR3 DNA, CDR3 protein, J gene, V gene, D gene, clone size. A D gene is named only where the DNA matches it firmly. The listing skips clone size in some rows; elsewhere it reads once, few, many or a size class.

cdr3_nt: TGTGCCAGCAGCCCTCCGGGACCCCCACCCCAGTACTTC; cdr3_aa: CASSPPGPPPQYF; j_call: TRBJ2-5; v_call: TRBV3-1/TRBV3-2; d_call: .; clone_size: once
cdr3_nt: TGTGCCAGCAGCGTAGAGGTCTCACACTCTCCCTATGGCTACACCTTC; cdr3_aa: CASSVEVSHSPYGYTF; j_call: TRBJ1-2; v_call: TRBV9; d_call: .; clone_size: .
cdr3_nt: TGTGCCAGCAGCTCATTCGGCAGCTCTGGGGCCAACGTCCTGACTTTC; cdr3_aa: CASSSFGSSGANVLTF; j_call: TRBJ2-6; v_call: TRBV11-2; d_call: .; clone_size: once
cdr3_nt: TGCGCCAGCAGCCCGGGGTGGGACAGCCTCTATGGCTACACCTTC; cdr3_aa: CASSPGWDSLYGYTF; j_call: TRBJ1-2; v_call: TRBV5-1; d_call: TRBD1; clone_size: once
cdr3_nt: TGTGCCAGCAGTTCAGGGACAGTTACCTACGAGCAGTACTTC; cdr3_aa: CASSSGTVTYEQYF; j_call: TRBJ2-7; v_call: TRBV6-5; d_call: TRBD1; clone_size: .
cdr3_nt: TGCGCCAGCAGCCAGGACAGAGGCAATTCACCCCTCCACTTT; cdr3_aa: CASSQDRGNSPLHF; j_call: TRBJ1-6; v_call: TRBV4-3; d_call: .; clone_size: .
cdr3_nt: TGTGCCAGCAGCCAAGATCTCGGACTAGCGGGGGGACTCAATGAGCAGTTCTTC; cdr3_aa: CASSQDLGLAGGLNEQFF; j_call: TRBJ2-1; v_call: TRBV4-2; d_call: TRBD2; clone_size: .
cdr3_nt: TGTGCCAGCTCTACCAGCCACGAGCAGTACTTC; cdr3_aa: CASSTSHEQYF; j_call: TRBJ2-7; v_call: TRBV18; d_call: .; clone_size: .
cdr3_nt: TGCGCCAGCAGCCAAACAGGGGACACAAACCGTGGAGCGAACACTGAAGCTTTCTTT; cdr3_aa: CASSQTGDTNRGANTEAFF; j_call: TRBJ1-1; v_call: TRBV4-1; d_call: TRBD1; clone_size: .
cdr3_nt: TGTGCCAGCTCATCCCCGACAGGGGCCGCGATCTACGAGCAGTACTTC; cdr3_aa: CASSSPTGAAIYEQYF; j_call: TRBJ2-7; v_call: TRBV18; d_call: TRBD1; clone_size: once
cdr3_nt: TGTGCCAGTAGTCCACAGGGTTCACCCCTCCACTTT; cdr3_aa: CASSPQGSPLHF; j_call: TRBJ1-6; v_call: TRBV19; d_call: .; clone_size: .
cdr3_nt: TGCGCCAGCAGCCACGGACAGATGAACACTGAAGCTTTCTTT; cdr3_aa: CASSHGQMNTEAFF; j_call: TRBJ1-1; v_call: TRBV4-1; d_call: .; clone_size: .
cdr3_nt: TGTGCCAGCAGCTTATGGAGGCAGACTACCTACAATGAGCAGTTCTTC; cdr3_aa: CASSLWRQTTYNEQFF; j_call: TRBJ2-1; v_call: TRBV7-8; d_call: .; clone_size: .
cdr3_nt: TGTGCCAGCAGCTCTATCGGGGGGGCGGGCGAGCAGTACTTC; cdr3_aa: CASSSIGGAGEQYF; j_call: TRBJ2-7; v_call: TRBV7-6; d_call: TRBD2; clone_size: .
cdr3_nt: TGTGCCACCAGCTACAGGGTTGAGGTGAACACTGAAGCTTTCTTT; cdr3_aa: CATSYRVEVNTEAFF; j_call: TRBJ1-1; v_call: TRBV15; d_call: .; clone_size: .
cdr3_nt: TGCGCCAGCAGTCCAGGGGATAGCAATCAGCCCCAGCATTTT; cdr3_aa: CASSPGDSNQPQHF; j_call: TRBJ1-5; v_call: TRBV5-1; d_call: .; clone_size: once
cdr3_nt: TGTGCCAGCTCACCCGTTTCGACAGGGTCCAGTAACTATGGCTACACCTTC; cdr3_aa: CASSPVSTGSSNYGYTF; j_call: TRBJ1-2; v_call: TRBV18; d_call: TRBD1; clone_size: .